This T cell receptor beta chain is drawn from a study of cytomegalovirus exposure and HLA in healthy donors. Study results and limitations: Immune exposure information comprised only CMV serostatus. The authors confirmed in vitro that three CMV-associated chains were specific for CMV antigens.

PCR primers comprised 60 Vbeta and 13 Jbeta primers. Data came from immunoSEQ multiplex PCR; TCRdb stores just in-frame clones and leaves some out. The table has approximately 160,000 clones, approximately 80% seen once. Remarks on this clone: Its cognate antigen is unknown.

The V gene lost 5 bases and the J gene lost 7 bases, with 17 bases spanning the gap. CDR3 length: 14 amino acids. CDR1 is SGHAT, CDR2 FQNNGV, per germline. The chain combines TRBV11-2 with TRBJ1-1; perhaps TRBD1 as D (6 bases). The TCR was taken from a male donor in good health and CMV-seropositive. Sequencing was performed on PBMCs. CDR3: CASSLRGTPGEAFF. CDR3 in DNA: TGTGCCAGCAGCCTAAGAGGGACACCCGGTGAAGCTTTCTTT.